The clone carrying this T cell receptor beta chain was counted between two and nine times. A sample-barcoded 5' primer and a J-beta primer mix were used in a second PCR of about 7 to 12 cycles. In TCRdb, the 5' RACE reads were re-called with MiXCR into one record per CDR3 protein. This table holds fewer than 950,000 distinct CDR3 sequences, roughly 34% found once. The data derive from a study of blood T cells in healthy people across ages. The sample taken for sequencing was blood. This sequence originates from a man between 18 and 29 years old in good health.

The CDR3 sequence is CASSLYTGVGTEAFF. In DNA form, the CDR3 reads TGTGCCAGCAGCTTATATACGGGGGTGGGCACTGAAGCTTTCTTT. The rearrangement links TRBV7-2 to TRBJ1-1; the D gene is possibly TRBD1 (5 bases). CDR1 and CDR2 (germline): SGHTA, FQGNSA. CDR3 length: 15 amino acids. V lost 2 bases and J lost 4, with 14 bases in between.